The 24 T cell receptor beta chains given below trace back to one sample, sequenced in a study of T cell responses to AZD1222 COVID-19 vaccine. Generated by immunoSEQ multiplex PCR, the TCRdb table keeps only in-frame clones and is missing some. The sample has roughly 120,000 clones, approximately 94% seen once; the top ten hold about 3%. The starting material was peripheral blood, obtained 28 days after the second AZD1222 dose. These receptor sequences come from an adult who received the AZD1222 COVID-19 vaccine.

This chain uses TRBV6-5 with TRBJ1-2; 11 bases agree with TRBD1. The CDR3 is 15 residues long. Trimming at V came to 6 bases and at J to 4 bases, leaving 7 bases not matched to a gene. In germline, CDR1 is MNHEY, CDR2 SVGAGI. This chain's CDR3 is CASRTGTGGPYGYTF. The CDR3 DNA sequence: TGTGCCAGCAGGACCGGGACAGGGGGACCCTATGGCTACACCTTC.

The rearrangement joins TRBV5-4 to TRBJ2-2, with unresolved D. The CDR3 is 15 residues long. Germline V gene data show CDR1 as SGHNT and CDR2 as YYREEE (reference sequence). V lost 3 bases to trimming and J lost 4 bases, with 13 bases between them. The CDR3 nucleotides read TGTGCCAGCAGCTCCCAGATTGGTAGCACCGGGGAGCTGTTTTTT. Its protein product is CASSSQIGSTGELFF.

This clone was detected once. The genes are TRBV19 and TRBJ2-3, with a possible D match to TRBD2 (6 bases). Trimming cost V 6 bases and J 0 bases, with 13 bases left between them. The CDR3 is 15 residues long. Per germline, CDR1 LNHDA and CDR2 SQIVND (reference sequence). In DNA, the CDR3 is TGTGCCAGTAGCCCCAGCGGGTTCAGCACAGATACGCAGTATTTT. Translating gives CASSPSGFSTDTQYF.

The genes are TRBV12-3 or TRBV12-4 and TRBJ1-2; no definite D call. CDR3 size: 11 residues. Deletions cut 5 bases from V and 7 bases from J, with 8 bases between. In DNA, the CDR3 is TGTGCCAGCAGTCACCGATTTGGCTACACCTTC. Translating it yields CASSHRFGYTF.

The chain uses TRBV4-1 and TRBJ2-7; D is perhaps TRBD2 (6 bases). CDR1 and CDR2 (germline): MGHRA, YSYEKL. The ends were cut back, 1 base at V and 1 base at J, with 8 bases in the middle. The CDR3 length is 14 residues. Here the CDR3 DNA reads TGCGCCAGCAGCCAAGGCCGGGAGTCCTACGAGCAGTACTTC. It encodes CASSQGRESYEQYF.

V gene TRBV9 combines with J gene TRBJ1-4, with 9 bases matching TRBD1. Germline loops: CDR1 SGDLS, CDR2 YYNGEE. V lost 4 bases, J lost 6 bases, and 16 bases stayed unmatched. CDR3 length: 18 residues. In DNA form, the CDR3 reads TGTGCCAGCAGCTTAAATACTATAAGGACAGGGGAGCATGAAAAACTGTTTTTT. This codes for CASSLNTIRTGEHEKLFF.

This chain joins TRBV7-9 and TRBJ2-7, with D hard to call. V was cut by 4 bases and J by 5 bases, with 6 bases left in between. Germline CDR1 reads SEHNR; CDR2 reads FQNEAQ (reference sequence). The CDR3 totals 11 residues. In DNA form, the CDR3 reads TGTGCCAGCAGCTCCCCGGACGAGCAGTACTTC. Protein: CASSSPDEQYF.

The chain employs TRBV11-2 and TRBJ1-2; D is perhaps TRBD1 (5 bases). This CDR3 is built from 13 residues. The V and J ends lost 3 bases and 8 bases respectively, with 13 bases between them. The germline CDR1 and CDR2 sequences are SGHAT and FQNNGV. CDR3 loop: CASSFSQGSGYTF. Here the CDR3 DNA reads TGTGCCAGCAGCTTCTCCCAGGGAAGCGGCTACACCTTC.

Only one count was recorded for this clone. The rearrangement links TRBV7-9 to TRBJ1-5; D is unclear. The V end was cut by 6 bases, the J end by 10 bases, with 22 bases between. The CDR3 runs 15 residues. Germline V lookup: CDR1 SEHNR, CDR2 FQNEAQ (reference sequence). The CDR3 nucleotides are TGTGCCAGCAGTCAAACCGGGAGCCCCTCGATCCCCCAGCATTTT. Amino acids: CASSQTGSPSIPQHF.

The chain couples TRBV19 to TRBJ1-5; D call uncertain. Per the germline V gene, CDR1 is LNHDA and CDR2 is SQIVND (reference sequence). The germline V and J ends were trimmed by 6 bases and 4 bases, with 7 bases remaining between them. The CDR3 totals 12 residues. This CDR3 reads CASSAGNQPQHF. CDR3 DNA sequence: TGTGCCAGTAGCGCCGGGAATCAGCCCCAGCATTTT.

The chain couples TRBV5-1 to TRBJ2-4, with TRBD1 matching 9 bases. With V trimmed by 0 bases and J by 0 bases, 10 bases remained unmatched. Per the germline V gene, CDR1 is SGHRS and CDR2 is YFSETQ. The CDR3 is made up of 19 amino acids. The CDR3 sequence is CASSLGIRQGGLAKNIQYF. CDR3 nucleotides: TGCGCCAGCAGCTTGGGAATAAGACAGGGGGGATTAGCCAAAAACATTCAGTACTTC. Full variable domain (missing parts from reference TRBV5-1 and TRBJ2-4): KAGVTQTPRYLIKTRGQQVTLSCSPISGHRSVSWYQQTPGQGLQFLFEYFSETQRNKGNFPGRFSGRQFSNSRSEMNVSTLELGDSALYLCASSLGIRQGGLAKNIQYFGAGTRLSVL.

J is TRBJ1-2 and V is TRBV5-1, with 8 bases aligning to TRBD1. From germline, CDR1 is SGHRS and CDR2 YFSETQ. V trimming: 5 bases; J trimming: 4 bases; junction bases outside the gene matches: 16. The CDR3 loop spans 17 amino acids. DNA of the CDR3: TGCGCCAGCAGTTATCGGACAGGGAAGGCTCTAGGCTATGGCTACACCTTC. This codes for CASSYRTGKALGYGYTF.

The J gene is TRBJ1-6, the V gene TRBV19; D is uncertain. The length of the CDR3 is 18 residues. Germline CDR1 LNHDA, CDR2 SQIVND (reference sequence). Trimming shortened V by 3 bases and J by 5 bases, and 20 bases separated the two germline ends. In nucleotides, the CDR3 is TGTGCCAGTAGTATCGGAAAGTCTCCCACCCCGGATAATTCACCCCTCCACTTT. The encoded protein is CASSIGKSPTPDNSPLHF.

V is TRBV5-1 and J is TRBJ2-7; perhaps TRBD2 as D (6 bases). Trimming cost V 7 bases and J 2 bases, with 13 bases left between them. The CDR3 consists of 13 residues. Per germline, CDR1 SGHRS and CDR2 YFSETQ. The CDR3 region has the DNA TGCGCCAGCTCCGGGACTGTTCCCTACGAGCAGTACTTC. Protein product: CASSGTVPYEQYF. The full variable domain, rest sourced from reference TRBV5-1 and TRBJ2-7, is KAGVTQTPRYLIKTRGQQVTLSCSPISGHRSVSWYQQTPGQGLQFLFEYFSETQRNKGNFPGRFSGRQFSNSRSEMNVSTLELGDSALYLCASSGTVPYEQYFGPGTRLTVT.

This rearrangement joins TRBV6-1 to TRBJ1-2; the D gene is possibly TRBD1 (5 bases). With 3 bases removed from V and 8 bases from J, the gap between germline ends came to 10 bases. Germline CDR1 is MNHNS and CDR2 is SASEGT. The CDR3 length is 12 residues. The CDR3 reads CASSEGDLGYTF. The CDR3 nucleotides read TGTGCCAGCAGTGAGGGGGATTTGGGCTACACCTTC.

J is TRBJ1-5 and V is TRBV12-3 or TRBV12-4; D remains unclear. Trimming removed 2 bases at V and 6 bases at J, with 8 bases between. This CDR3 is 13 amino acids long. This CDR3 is CASSLSGGQPQHF. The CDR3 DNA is TGTGCCAGCAGTTTATCGGGTGGTCAGCCCCAGCATTTT.

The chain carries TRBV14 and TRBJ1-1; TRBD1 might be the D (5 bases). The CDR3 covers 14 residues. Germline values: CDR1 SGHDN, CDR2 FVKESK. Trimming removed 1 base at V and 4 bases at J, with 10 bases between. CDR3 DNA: TGTGCCAGCAGCCAAGTACAGGTGTTCACTGAAGCTTTCTTT. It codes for CASSQVQVFTEAFF.

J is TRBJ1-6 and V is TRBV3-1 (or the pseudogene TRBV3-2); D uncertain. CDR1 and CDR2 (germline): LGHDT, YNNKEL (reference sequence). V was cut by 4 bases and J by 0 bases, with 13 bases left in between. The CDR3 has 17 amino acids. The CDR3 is CASSPTPSSSYNSPLHF. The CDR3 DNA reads TGTGCCAGCAGCCCTACCCCTTCAAGCTCCTATAATTCACCCCTCCACTTT.

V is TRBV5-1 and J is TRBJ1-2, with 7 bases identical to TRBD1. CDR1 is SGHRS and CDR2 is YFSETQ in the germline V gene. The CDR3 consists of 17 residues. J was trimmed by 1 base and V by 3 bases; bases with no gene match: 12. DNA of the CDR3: TGCGCCAGCAGCTCTCATGGGGGGACAGATTTTAACTATGGCTACACCTTC. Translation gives CASSSHGGTDFNYGYTF.

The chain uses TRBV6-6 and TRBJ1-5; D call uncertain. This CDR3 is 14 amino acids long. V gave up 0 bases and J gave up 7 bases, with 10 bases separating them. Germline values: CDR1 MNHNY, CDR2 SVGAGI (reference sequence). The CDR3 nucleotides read TGTGCCAGCAGTTACTCGATACGAGGACAGCCCCAGCATTTT. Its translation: CASSYSIRGQPQHF.

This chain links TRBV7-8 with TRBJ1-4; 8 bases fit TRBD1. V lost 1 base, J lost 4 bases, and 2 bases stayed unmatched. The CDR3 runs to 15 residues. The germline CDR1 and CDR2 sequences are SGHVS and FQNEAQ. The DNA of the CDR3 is TGTGCCAGCAGCTTAGAGGGACAGGTTAATGAAAAACTGTTTTTT. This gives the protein CASSLEGQVNEKLFF.

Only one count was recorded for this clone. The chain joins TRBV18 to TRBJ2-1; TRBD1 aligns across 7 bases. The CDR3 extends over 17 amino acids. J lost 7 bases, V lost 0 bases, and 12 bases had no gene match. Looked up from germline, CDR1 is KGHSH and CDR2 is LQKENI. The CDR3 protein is CASSPPTGARKANEQFF. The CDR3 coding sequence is TGTGCCAGCTCACCACCCACAGGGGCAAGGAAAGCAAATGAGCAGTTCTTC.

CDR3 coding DNA: TGCAGTGCTAGTCCAAGACAGGCGGCGATTCCGGACACTGAAGCTTTCTTT. Protein: CSASPRQAAIPDTEAFF. The J gene is TRBJ1-1, the V gene TRBV20-1; a weak D match, TRBD1 (6 bases). The V gene lost 3 bases and the J gene lost 3 bases, with 23 bases spanning the gap. CDR3 length equals 17 residues. Per germline, CDR1 DFQATT and CDR2 SNEGSKA (reference sequence).

The CDR3 sequence is CASSYQAGGYNEQFF. CDR3 nucleotides: TGTGCCAGCAGTTACCAAGCGGGGGGCTACAATGAGCAGTTCTTC. The chain uses TRBV6-6 and TRBJ2-1; TRBD2 aligns across 9 bases. Losses at the gene ends were 2 bases for V and 3 bases for J; bases not matched to a gene: 2. The CDR3 consists of 15 residues. Germline V gene lookup returns CDR1 MNHNY and CDR2 SVGAGI (reference sequence).